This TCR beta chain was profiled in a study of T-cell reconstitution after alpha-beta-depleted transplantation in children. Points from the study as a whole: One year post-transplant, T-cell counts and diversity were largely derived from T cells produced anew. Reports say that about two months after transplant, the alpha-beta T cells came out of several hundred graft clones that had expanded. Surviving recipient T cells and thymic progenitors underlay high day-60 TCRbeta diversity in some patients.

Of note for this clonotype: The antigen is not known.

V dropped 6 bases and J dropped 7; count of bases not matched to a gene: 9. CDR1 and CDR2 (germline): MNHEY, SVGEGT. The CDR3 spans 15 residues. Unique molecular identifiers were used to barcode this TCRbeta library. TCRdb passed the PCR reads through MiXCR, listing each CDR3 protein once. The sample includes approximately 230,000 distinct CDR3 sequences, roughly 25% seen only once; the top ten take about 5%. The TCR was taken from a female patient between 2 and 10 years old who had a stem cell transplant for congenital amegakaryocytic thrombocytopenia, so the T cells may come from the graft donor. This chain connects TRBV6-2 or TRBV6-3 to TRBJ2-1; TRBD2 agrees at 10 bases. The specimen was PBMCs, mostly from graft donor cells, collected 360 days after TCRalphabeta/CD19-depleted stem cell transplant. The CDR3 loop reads CASSSLAGVRNEQFF. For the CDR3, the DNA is TGTGCCAGCAGCAGCCTAGCGGGGGTGCGGAATGAGCAGTTCTTC.